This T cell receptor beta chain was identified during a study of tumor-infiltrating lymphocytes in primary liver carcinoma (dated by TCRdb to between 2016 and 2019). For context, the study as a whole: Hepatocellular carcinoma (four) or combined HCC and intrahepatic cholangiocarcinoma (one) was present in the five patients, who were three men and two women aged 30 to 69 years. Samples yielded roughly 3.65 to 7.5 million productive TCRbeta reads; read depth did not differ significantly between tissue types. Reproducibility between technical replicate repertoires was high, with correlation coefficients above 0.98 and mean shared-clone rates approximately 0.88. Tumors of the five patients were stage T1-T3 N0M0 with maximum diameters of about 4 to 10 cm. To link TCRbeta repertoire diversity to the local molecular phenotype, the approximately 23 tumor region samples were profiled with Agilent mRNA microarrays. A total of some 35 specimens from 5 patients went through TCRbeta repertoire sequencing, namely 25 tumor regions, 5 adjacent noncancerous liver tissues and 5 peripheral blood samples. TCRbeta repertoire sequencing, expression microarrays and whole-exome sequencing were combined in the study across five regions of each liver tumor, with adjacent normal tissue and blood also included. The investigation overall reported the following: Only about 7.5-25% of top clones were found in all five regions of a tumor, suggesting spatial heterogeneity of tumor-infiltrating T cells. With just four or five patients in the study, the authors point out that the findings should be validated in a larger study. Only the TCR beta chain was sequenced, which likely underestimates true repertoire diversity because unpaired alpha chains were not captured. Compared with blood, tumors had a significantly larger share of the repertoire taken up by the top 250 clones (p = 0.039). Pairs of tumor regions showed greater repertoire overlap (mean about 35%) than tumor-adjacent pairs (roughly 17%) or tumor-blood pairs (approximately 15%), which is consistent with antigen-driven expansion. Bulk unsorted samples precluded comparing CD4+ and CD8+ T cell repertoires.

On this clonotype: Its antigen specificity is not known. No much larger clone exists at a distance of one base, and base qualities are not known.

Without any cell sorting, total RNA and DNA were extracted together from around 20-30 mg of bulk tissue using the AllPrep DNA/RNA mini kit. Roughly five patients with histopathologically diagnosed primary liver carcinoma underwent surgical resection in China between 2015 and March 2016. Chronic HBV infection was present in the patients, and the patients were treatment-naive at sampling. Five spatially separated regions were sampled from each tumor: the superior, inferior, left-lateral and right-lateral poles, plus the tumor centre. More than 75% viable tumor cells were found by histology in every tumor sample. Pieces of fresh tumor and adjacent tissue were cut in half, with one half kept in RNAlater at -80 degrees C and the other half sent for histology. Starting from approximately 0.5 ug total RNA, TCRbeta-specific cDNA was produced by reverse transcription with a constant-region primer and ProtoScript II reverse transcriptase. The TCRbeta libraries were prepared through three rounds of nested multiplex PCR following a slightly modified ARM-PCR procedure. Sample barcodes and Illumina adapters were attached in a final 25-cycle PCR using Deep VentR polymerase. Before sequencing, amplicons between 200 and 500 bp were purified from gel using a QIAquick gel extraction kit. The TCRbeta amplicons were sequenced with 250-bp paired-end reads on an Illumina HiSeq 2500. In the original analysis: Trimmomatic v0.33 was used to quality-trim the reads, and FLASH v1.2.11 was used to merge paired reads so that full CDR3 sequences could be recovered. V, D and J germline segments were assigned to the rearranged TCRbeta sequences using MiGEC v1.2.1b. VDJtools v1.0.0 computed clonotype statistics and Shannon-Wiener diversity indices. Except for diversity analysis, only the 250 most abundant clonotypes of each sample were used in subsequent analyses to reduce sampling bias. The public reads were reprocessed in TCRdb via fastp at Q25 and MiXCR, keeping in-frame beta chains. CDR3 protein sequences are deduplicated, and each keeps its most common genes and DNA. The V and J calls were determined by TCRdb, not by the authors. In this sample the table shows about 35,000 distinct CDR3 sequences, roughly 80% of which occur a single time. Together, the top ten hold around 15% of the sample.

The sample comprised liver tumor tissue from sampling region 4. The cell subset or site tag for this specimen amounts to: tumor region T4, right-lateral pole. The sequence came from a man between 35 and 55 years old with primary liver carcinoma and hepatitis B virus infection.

For the CDR3, the sequence is CVSSLTGSGEYEQYF. Read as DNA, the sequence is TGTGTAAGCAGCTTAACGGGATCGGGAGAATATGAGCAGTACTTC. In this chain, TRBV11-1 is recombined with TRBJ2-7; the D gene is perhaps TRBD2, on 6 matching bases. CDR1 and CDR2, looked up from the germline V gene (reference sequence), are SGHAT and FQDESV. Spanning cysteine to phenylalanine, the CDR3 consists of 15 amino acids. The sequence is cut down to CDR3 DNA, 45 bases in frame from base 1.